These 21 T cell receptor beta chains came from one sample sequenced in a study of shared T cell receptors in the human thymus. Libraries were prepared by immunoSEQ multiplex PCR; TCRdb keeps only in-frame clonotypes and omits some of them. The data show some 640,000 clones, 70% to 90% seen once. The sample also formed part of further work on human thymus T cells.

Sequencing was done on a sample of thymocytes. The source is a boy under two years old with a congenital heart defect.

This clone has just a few counts. The chain uses TRBV19 and TRBJ2-1; 8 bases match TRBD1. V shed 8 bases, J shed 7 bases, and the junction held 16 bases outside the gene matches. The germline V gene has CDR1 LNHDA and CDR2 SQIVND (reference sequence). This CDR3 has 16 residues. The CDR3: CASAIRTGWNVNEQFF. As DNA, the CDR3 is TGTGCCAGTGCTATACGGACAGGGTGGAATGTAAATGAGCAGTTCTTC.

This chain links TRBV7-9 with TRBJ1-1, with a possible D match to TRBD1 (6 bases). Between the trimmed V and J ends, which lost 5 bases and 1 base, there was a span of 14 bases. This CDR3 spans 15 amino acids. In germline, CDR1 is SEHNR, CDR2 FQNEAQ (reference sequence). Written as DNA, the CDR3 is TGTGCCAGCAGCCAAGGGGGGGCAGAGAACACTGAAGCTTTCTTT. It is translated as CASSQGGAENTEAFF.

The chain is built from TRBV5-1 and TRBJ2-7; TRBD2 matches at 13 bases. Germline V gene lookup returns CDR1 SGHRS and CDR2 YFSETQ. This CDR3 region has 18 residues. J was trimmed by 2 bases and V by 2 bases; bases with no gene match: 10. The CDR3 bases are TGCGCCAGCAGCTTCACCAGGACTAGCGGGGGTAGGGCCTACGAGCAGTACTTC. It codes for CASSFTRTSGGRAYEQYF.

In this sample, this clone turned up once. This chain uses TRBV11-2 with TRBJ1-1, with 9 nucleotides matching TRBD1. The CDR3 totals 15 residues. Germline V lookup: CDR1 SGHAT, CDR2 FQNNGV. V lost 6 bases, J lost 0 bases, and 5 bases stayed unmatched. The CDR3 spells CASSSTGGMNTEAFF. CDR3 DNA: TGTGCCAGCAGTTCTACAGGGGGCATGAACACTGAAGCTTTCTTT.

In its sample, this clone was seen once. The CDR3 DNA reads as TGTGCCAGCAAAGGAGAGGGGGCCAGCTCCTACAATGAGCAGTTCTTC. Residues: CASKGEGASSYNEQFF. The rearrangement joins TRBV28 to TRBJ2-1, with TRBD1 matching 7 bases. This CDR3 is built from 16 residues. CDR1 and CDR2 (germline): MDHEN, SYDVKM. With 7 bases clipped from V and 0 bases from J, the junction kept 9 bases outside the gene matches. The whole variable domain, remainder taken from reference TRBV28 and TRBJ2-1, is DVKVTQSSRYLVKRTGEKVFLECVQDMDHENMFWYRQDPGLGLRLIYFSYDVKMKEKGDIPEGYSVSREKKERFSLILESASTNQTSMYLCASKGEGASSYNEQFFGPGTRLTVL.

Note on this clone: This specimen includes other DNA sequences encoding the same CDR3. The CDR3, as DNA: TGTGCCAGCAGTTCCCGACAGGGGGCGTACGAGCAGTACTTC. Translating gives CASSSRQGAYEQYF. This chain joins TRBV27 and TRBJ2-7; the match to TRBD1 covers 10 bases. V lost 4 bases to trimming and J lost 4 bases; unmatched junction nucleotides: 4. The CDR3 has 14 residues. Per the germline V gene, CDR1 is MNHEY and CDR2 is SMNVEV (reference sequence).

This clone has more than one count but fewer than ten. J is TRBJ1-5 and V is TRBV4-3; unclear D gene. Deletions cut 0 bases from V and 7 bases from J, with 10 bases between. The CDR3 totals 14 residues. The germline gives CDR1 LGHNA, CDR2 YSLEER. The DNA of the CDR3 is TGCGCCAGCAGCCAAGAGGGTAGCGGGCAGCCCCAGCATTTT. This translates into CASSQEGSGQPQHF.

The chain links TRBV29-1 to TRBJ2-3; weak D call: TRBD2 (6 bases). V lost 6 bases to trimming and J lost 5 bases, with 18 bases between them. This CDR3 has 14 amino acids. Germline CDR1 is SQVTM and CDR2 is ANQGSEA. CDR3 residues: CSVPLGTRGDTQYF. Written as DNA, the CDR3 is TGCAGCGTGCCCCTGGGGACTCGGGGAGATACGCAGTATTTT.

The chain uses TRBV15 and TRBJ2-1, with a weak D call TRBD1 (6 bases). The V end lost 3 bases, the J end lost 7 bases, and 7 bases lay between the germline ends. In germline, CDR1 is LNHNV, CDR2 YYDKDF (reference sequence). The CDR3 spans 12 residues. The CDR3 nucleotides are TGTGCCACCAGCAGCACAGGGAATGAGCAGTTCTTC. Protein: CATSSTGNEQFF.

The chain is built from TRBV10-1 and TRBJ2-3; 10 bases align to TRBD1. The CDR3 runs to 15 residues. In germline, CDR1 is WNHNN, CDR2 SYGVQD (reference sequence). V was pared by 3 bases and J by 2 bases, with 2 bases of the junction left unmatched. The CDR3 region has the DNA TGCGCCAGCAGTGATGGGACAGGGGACACAGATACGCAGTATTTT. Its translation: CASSDGTGDTDTQYF.

This sequence joins TRBV7-9 and TRBJ1-1, with a tentative D call TRBD1 (5 bases). CDR1 and CDR2 from the germline V gene are SEHNR and FQNEAQ (reference sequence). Trimming left V 5 bases short and J 9 bases short, with 10 bases between. The CDR3 covers 11 residues. This CDR3 is CASSGGGKAFF. In DNA, the CDR3 is TGTGCCAGCAGCGGCGGGGGGAAAGCTTTCTTT.

In nucleotides, the CDR3 is TGTGCCAGCAGTTTGCTGGACAGGCTTAACTATGGCTACACCTTC. It codes for CASSLLDRLNYGYTF. V gene TRBV28 combines with J gene TRBJ1-2; 7 nucleotides line up with TRBD1. Germline V lookup: CDR1 MDHEN, CDR2 SYDVKM. V lost 3 bases to trimming and J lost 1 base; unmatched junction nucleotides: 5. The CDR3 has 15 amino acids.

This clone came up a few times. The chain uses TRBV13 and TRBJ1-5, with D hard to call. V shed 2 bases and J shed 1 base, with 6 bases lying between them. The germline CDR1 and CDR2 sequences are PRHDT and FYEKMQ (reference sequence). The CDR3 is made up of 14 amino acids. CDR3: CASSLSPSNQPQHF. The CDR3 coding sequence is TGTGCCAGCAGCTTATCCCCGAGCAATCAGCCCCAGCATTTT.

There are a few counts of this clone. The chain employs TRBV29-1 and TRBJ1-2; the match to TRBD1 covers 9 bases. The CDR3 has 13 residues. V gave up 6 bases and J gave up 4 bases; unmatched junction bases: 6. The germline CDR1 and CDR2 sequences are SQVTM and ANQGSEA. CDR3 nucleotides: TGCAGCGTGTCCGGGACAGGGACCTATGGCTACACCTTC. Protein sequence: CSVSGTGTYGYTF.

The chain couples TRBV2 to TRBJ2-7, with 7 bases matching TRBD1. Losses at the gene ends were 4 bases for V and 4 bases for J; bases not matched to a gene: 4. CDR3 length: 13 amino acids. Germline V lookup: CDR1 SNHLY, CDR2 FYNNEI. CDR3 protein: CASSGDRRYEQYF. CDR3 DNA: TGTGCCAGCAGTGGGGACAGAAGGTACGAGCAGTACTTC. The complete variable domain, with remaining parts taken from reference TRBV2 and TRBJ2-7, reads EPEVTQTPSHQVTQMGQEVILRCVPISNHLYFYWYRQILGQKVEFLVSFYNNEISEKSEIFDDQFSVERPDGSNFTLKIRSTKLEDSAMYFCASSGDRRYEQYFGPGTRLTVT.

The chain combines TRBV28 with TRBJ2-7; 7 nucleotides match TRBD2. V shed 0 bases and J 3 bases; nucleotides not matched to a gene: 11. The germline CDR1 and CDR2 sequences are MDHEN and SYDVKM. The CDR3 extends over 17 amino acids. The DNA for the CDR3 is TGTGCCAGCAGTTTATGCGGGGGGAGGGCCTCTGGCTACGAGCAGTACTTC. This gives the protein CASSLCGGRASGYEQYF. Looking up the rest from reference TRBV28 and TRBJ2-7 gives the full variable domain: DVKVTQSSRYLVKRTGEKVFLECVQDMDHENMFWYRQDPGLGLRLIYFSYDVKMKEKGDIPEGYSVSREKKERFSLILESASTNQTSMYLCASSLCGGRASGYEQYFGPGTRLTVT.

This sequence joins TRBV14 and TRBJ2-1; 16 bases agree with TRBD2. The J segment lost 10 bases and the V segment lost 0 bases, leaving 3 bases of the junction unmatched. Germline V gives CDR1 SGHDN, CDR2 FVKESK. The CDR3 runs to 16 residues. The CDR3 DNA reads as TGTGCCAGCAGCCAAGATGGGACTAGCGGGGGGGCGGAGCAGTTCTTC. The encoded protein is CASSQDGTSGGAEQFF.

This chain links TRBV12-5 with TRBJ2-7; D is unresolved. Germline values: CDR1 LGHNT, CDR2 FRNRAP. V was shortened by 2 bases and J by 3 bases, with 14 bases between the two germline ends. CDR3 length equals 15 residues. The CDR3 region has the DNA TGTGCTAGTGGTTTGAAAATAGGAAACTACTACGAGCAGTACTTC. Its translation: CASGLKIGNYYEQYF.

The CDR3 nucleotides are TGTGCCAGCAGCTTAAACCCAGGGGGAGGTTCACCCCTCCACTTT. This codes for CASSLNPGGGSPLHF. The chain joins TRBV7-9 to TRBJ1-6; 7 nucleotides align to TRBD1. The CDR3 contains 15 residues. V dropped 2 bases and J dropped 9; count of bases not matched to a gene: 7. In germline, CDR1 is SEHNR, CDR2 FQNEAQ (reference sequence).

The chain combines TRBV27 with TRBJ2-1, with 11 bases that match TRBD2. There are 15 residues in the CDR3. V was clipped by 3 bases and J by 7 bases; unmatched bases: 5. In germline, CDR1 is MNHEY, CDR2 SMNVEV (reference sequence). The CDR3 spells CASSLLAGGRNEQFF. In DNA, the CDR3 is TGTGCCAGCAGTTTGTTAGCGGGGGGGCGGAATGAGCAGTTCTTC.

V usage is TRBV14 and J usage is TRBJ2-7, with D maybe TRBD2 (6 bases). The germline gives CDR1 SGHDN, CDR2 FVKESK. Deletions cut 2 bases from V and 3 bases from J, with 17 bases between. The CDR3 is 16 residues long. This CDR3 is CASSQRQTGERYEQYF. DNA of the CDR3: TGTGCCAGCAGCCAAAGACAGACGGGGGAGCGCTACGAGCAGTACTTC.